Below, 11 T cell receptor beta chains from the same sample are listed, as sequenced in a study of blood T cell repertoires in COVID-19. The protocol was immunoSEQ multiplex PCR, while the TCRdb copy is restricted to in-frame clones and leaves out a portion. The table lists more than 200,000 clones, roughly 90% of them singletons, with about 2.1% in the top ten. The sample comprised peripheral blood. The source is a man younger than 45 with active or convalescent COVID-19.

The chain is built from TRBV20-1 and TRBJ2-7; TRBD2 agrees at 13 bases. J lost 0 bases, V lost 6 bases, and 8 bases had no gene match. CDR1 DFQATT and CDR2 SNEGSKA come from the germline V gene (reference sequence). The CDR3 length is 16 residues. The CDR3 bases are TGCAGTGCCAGTGGACTAGCGGGGGTGAACTCCTACGAGCAGTACTTC. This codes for CSASGLAGVNSYEQYF.

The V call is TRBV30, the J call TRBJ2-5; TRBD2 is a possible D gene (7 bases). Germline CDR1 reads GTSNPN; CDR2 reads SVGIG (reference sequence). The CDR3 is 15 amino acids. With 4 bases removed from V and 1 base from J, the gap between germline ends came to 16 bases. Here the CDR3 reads CAWNSGAGAQETQYF. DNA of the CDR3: TGTGCCTGGAATAGTGGGGCGGGGGCCCAAGAGACCCAGTACTTC.

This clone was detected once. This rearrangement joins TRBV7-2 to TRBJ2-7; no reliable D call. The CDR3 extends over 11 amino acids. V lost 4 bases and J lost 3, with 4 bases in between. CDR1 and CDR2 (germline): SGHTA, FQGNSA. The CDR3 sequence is CASSSFYEQYF. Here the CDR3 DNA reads TGTGCCAGCAGCTCGTTCTACGAGCAGTACTTC.

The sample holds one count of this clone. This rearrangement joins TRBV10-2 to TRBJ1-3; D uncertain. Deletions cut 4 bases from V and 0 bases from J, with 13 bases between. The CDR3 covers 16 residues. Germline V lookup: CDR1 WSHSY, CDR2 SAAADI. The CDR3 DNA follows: TGCGCCAGCAGTGTGGACGGGATGTACTCTGGAAACACCATATATTTT. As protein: CASSVDGMYSGNTIYF.

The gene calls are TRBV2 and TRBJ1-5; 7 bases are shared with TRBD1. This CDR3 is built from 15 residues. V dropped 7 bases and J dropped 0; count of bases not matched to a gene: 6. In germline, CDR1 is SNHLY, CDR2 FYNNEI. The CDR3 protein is CASNSGGDSNQPQHF. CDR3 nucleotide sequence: TGTGCCAGCAATTCAGGGGGAGATAGCAATCAGCCCCAGCATTTT.

CDR3 coding DNA: TGTGCCAGCAGCCGGACTACCGGGACCGGGGAGCTGTTTTTT. Protein: CASSRTTGTGELFF. The chain combines TRBV7-2 with TRBJ2-2, with D perhaps matching TRBD2 (6 bases). The germline gives CDR1 SGHTA, CDR2 FQGNSA. There are 14 residues in the CDR3. Trimming removed 5 bases at V and 5 bases at J, with 12 bases between. Full variable domain (outside the CDR3, taken from reference TRBV7-2 and TRBJ2-2): GAGVSQSPSNKVTEKGKDVELRCDPISGHTALYWYRQSLGQGLEFLIYFQGNSAPDKSGLPSDRFSAERTGGSVSTLTIQRTQQEDSAVYLCASSRTTGTGELFFGEGSRLTVL.

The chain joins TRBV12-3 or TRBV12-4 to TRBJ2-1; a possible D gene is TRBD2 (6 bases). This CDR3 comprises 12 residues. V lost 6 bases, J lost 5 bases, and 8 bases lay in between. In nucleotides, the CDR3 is TGTGCCAGCAGACCTAGCGACAATGAGCAGTTCTTC. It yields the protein CASRPSDNEQFF.

The CDR3 DNA reads as TGTGCCAGCTCATTAACCCAGGGTTCCATAGAGACCCAGTACTTC. This codes for CASSLTQGSIETQYF. The chain joins TRBV18 to TRBJ2-5; D possibly corresponds to TRBD1 (5 bases). Trimming cost V 5 bases and J 4 bases, with 17 bases left between them. The CDR3 is 15 amino acids. Germline V lookup: CDR1 KGHSH, CDR2 LQKENI.

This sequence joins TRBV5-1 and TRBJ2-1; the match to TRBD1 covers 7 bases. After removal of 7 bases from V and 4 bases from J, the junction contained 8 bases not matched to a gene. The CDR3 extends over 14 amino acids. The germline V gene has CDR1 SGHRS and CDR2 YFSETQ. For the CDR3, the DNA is TGCGCCAGCTCAACGGGACAGAGTTACAATGAGCAGTTCTTC. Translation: CASSTGQSYNEQFF.

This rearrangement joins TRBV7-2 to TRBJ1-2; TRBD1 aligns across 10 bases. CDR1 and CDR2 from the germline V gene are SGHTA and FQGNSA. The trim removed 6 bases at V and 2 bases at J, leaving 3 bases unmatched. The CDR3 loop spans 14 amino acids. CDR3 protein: CASRRTGGNYGYTF. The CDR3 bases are TGTGCCAGCAGAAGGACAGGGGGAAACTATGGCTACACCTTC. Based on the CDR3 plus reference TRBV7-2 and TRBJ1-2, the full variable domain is GAGVSQSPSNKVTEKGKDVELRCDPISGHTALYWYRQSLGQGLEFLIYFQGNSAPDKSGLPSDRFSAERTGGSVSTLTIQRTQQEDSAVYLCASRRTGGNYGYTFGSGTRLTVV.

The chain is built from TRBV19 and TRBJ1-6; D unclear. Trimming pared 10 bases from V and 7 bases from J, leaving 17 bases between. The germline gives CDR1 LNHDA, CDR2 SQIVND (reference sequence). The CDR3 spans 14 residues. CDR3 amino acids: CATGELVVNSPLHF. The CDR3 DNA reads TGTGCCACCGGGGAGTTGGTTGTGAATTCACCCCTCCACTTT.